These 20 T cell receptor beta chains came from one sample sequenced in a study of OX40 agonist ivuxolimab in advanced cancers. Using immunoSEQ multiplex PCR, the repertoire was profiled, and TCRdb retains in-frame clones only, with some absent. The profile shows roughly 84,000 clones, roughly 80% of them singletons. Sequencing was performed on CD4+ or CD8+ T cells sorted from blood, taken in a trial of the OX40 agonist ivuxolimab. These receptors were collected from an adult with an advanced solid tumor such as melanoma, head and neck, liver or kidney cancer.

The V and J genes are TRBV20-1 and TRBJ1-2; D gene ambiguous. CDR3 length: 8 residues. Looked up from germline, CDR1 is DFQATT and CDR2 is SNEGSKA (reference sequence). Trimming took off 6 bases at V and 9 bases at J, with 5 bases between the two ends. In DNA, the CDR3 is TGCAGTGCCCTACGCTACACCTTC. Translating it yields CSALRYTF.

The table lists this clone with many counts. This chain connects TRBV5-1 to TRBJ2-1; TRBD2 agrees at 9 bases. CDR1 and CDR2 from the germline V gene are SGHRS and YFSETQ. Unmatched junction bases numbered 10, after V lost 4 bases and J lost 8 bases. There are 15 residues in the CDR3. The CDR3 DNA follows: TGCGCCAGCAGCCCCCGAGGGCGGGGGGGGGATGAGCAGTTCTTC. It specifies CASSPRGRGGDEQFF.

Turning to this clone: The junction and the germline gene differ at one end; a read error may be behind it. This rearrangement joins TRBV19 to TRBJ2-1; no clear D gene. This CDR3 is built from 11 residues. Germline-derived CDR1 and CDR2 are LNHDA and SQIVND (reference sequence). DNA for the CDR3: TGTGCCAGTAGGTCCGGCCACCTCCAAGTCTTC. As protein: CASRSGHLQVF.

The gene calls are TRBV6-5 and TRBJ2-7; 9 bases agree with TRBD1. Germline trimming cut 6 bases from V and 5 bases from J; bases unmatched to any gene: 8. Germline CDR1 is MNHEY and CDR2 is SVGAGI. The CDR3 is 14 amino acids. CDR3 loop: CASRPAGQGHEQYF. CDR3 bases: TGTGCCAGCAGACCCGCGGGACAGGGTCACGAGCAGTACTTC.

This clone turned up a few times. The chain recombines TRBV7-2 with TRBJ2-1; 15 bases fit TRBD2. V lost 5 bases, J lost 15 bases, and 5 bases stayed unmatched. The CDR3 has 13 residues. Germline V gives CDR1 SGHTA, CDR2 FQGNSA. CDR3 amino acids: CASSPGLAGGRFF. In nucleotides, the CDR3 is TGTGCCAGCAGCCCGGGACTAGCGGGAGGTCGGTTCTTC.

The chain has TRBV7-9 and TRBJ1-3, with a weak D call TRBD1 (5 bases). The CDR3 is 15 amino acids. The V gene lost 4 bases and the J gene lost 8 bases, with 18 bases spanning the gap. CDR1 and CDR2 from the germline V gene are SEHNR and FQNEAQ (reference sequence). CDR3 sequence: CASSSLGPAPDTIYF. CDR3 DNA: TGTGCCAGCAGCTCCCTGGGGCCAGCTCCAGACACCATATATTTT.

CDR3 sequence reads: CASSTDRFHEQYF. CDR3 DNA: TGTGCCAGTAGCACGGACCGGTTTCACGAGCAGTACTTC. The V gene is TRBV19, the J gene TRBJ2-7; no clear D gene. This CDR3 region has 13 residues. CDR1 LNHDA and CDR2 SQIVND come from the germline V gene (reference sequence). Trimming took off 6 bases at V and 5 bases at J, with 14 bases between the two ends.

This chain uses TRBV11-1 with TRBJ1-3, with D maybe TRBD1 (5 bases). The CDR3 has 15 residues. The V and J ends lost 5 bases and 1 base respectively, with 12 bases between them. Germline lookup yields CDR1 SGHAT and CDR2 FQDESV (reference sequence). The CDR3 bases are TGTGCCAGCAGCATCCAGGGCTCTTCTGGAAACACCATATATTTT. Protein product: CASSIQGSSGNTIYF.

This clone has a handful of counts. This chain joins TRBV7-2 and TRBJ1-1, with TRBD1 matching 7 bases. Germline CDR1 and CDR2: SGHTA and FQGNSA. This CDR3 is 14 amino acids long. V shed 4 bases, J shed 4 bases, and the junction held 6 bases outside the gene matches. CDR3 nucleotide sequence: TGTGCCAGCAGCTATGCTTCAGGGGGCACTGAAGCTTTCTTT. Translated: CASSYASGGTEAFF.

CDR3: CASRRGGGTANEQFF. DNA for the CDR3: TGTGCCAGCCGAAGGGGCGGGGGGACCGCCAATGAGCAGTTCTTC. The chain recombines TRBV2 with TRBJ2-1; 8 bases agree with TRBD2. CDR1 and CDR2 (germline): SNHLY, FYNNEI. V lost 8 bases, J lost 6 bases, and 12 bases stayed unmatched. The CDR3 is made up of 15 amino acids.

The chain links TRBV5-1 to TRBJ2-1, with 10 bases identical to TRBD2. CDR3 length equals 17 residues. Germline CDR1 SGHRS, CDR2 YFSETQ. The V and J ends lost 3 bases and 0 bases, in that order; junction bases with no gene match: 6. The DNA for the CDR3 is TGCGCCAGCAGCTCTTCTAGCGGGGGAAGCTCCTACAATGAGCAGTTCTTC. This gives the protein CASSSSSGGSSYNEQFF.

The rearrangement links TRBV10-3 to TRBJ2-2; no definite D call. Germline CDR1 is ENHRY and CDR2 is SYGVKD. This CDR3 is 14 amino acids long. Deletions cut 7 bases from V and 5 bases from J, with 14 bases between. The CDR3 loop is CAIMGLGATGELFF. CDR3 nucleotides: TGTGCCATCATGGGCTTAGGAGCGACCGGGGAGCTGTTTTTT.

This chain joins TRBV6-5 and TRBJ2-7; 8 bases map to TRBD1. The germline CDR1 and CDR2 sequences are MNHEY and SVGAGI. This CDR3 contains 13 residues. Unmatched junction bases numbered 6, after V lost 8 bases and J lost 3 bases. The CDR3 bases are TGTGCCAGCGCCCGGGACAGGATCTACGAGCAGTACTTC. It yields the protein CASARDRIYEQYF.

As DNA, the CDR3 is TGTGCCAGCAGCGGACCCTCCGACACCGGGGAGCTGTTTTTT. It yields the protein CASSGPSDTGELFF. V and J are TRBV6-6 and TRBJ2-2; D not certain. In germline, CDR1 is MNHNY, CDR2 SVGAGI (reference sequence). CDR3 length equals 14 residues. V was trimmed by 6 bases and J by 3 bases, leaving 11 bases between them.

With regard to this clone: Compared with germline, one end of the junction differs, possibly owing to a read error. V is TRBV11-2 and J is TRBJ2-7; D may be TRBD1 (5 bases). CDR1 is SGHAT, CDR2 FQNNGV, per germline. This CDR3 has 15 amino acids. In DNA, the CDR3 is TGTGCCAGCAGTTTAGGGGCCGTGAAAAATTACGAGCAGTACTTC. It codes for CASSLGAVKNYEQYF. The full variable domain, in which reference TRBV11-2 and TRBJ2-7 provide the parts outside the CDR3, is EAGVAQSPRYKIIEKRQSVAFWCNPISGHATLYWYQQILGQGPKLLIQFQNNGVVDDSQLPKDRFSAERLKGVDSTLKIQPAKLEDSAVYLCASSLGAVKNYEQYFGPGTRLTVT.

The chain combines TRBV18 with TRBJ2-1, with TRBD2 as a possible D gene (6 bases). Germline V lookup: CDR1 KGHSH, CDR2 LQKENI. CDR3 size: 12 residues. With 5 bases removed from V and 6 bases from J, the gap between germline ends came to 8 bases. For the CDR3, the DNA is TGTGCCAGCTCAGCAGCGGGCAATGAGCAGTTCTTC. Amino acids: CASSAAGNEQFF.

This chain uses TRBV5-1 with TRBJ1-1, with D hard to call. The CDR3 loop spans 15 amino acids. V was trimmed by 0 bases and J by 1 base, leaving 10 bases between them. Germline CDR1 and CDR2: SGHRS and YFSETQ. For the CDR3, the DNA is TGCGCCAGCAGCTTGGGGGCAGCTCAGAACACTGAAGCTTTCTTT. Translation gives CASSLGAAQNTEAFF. The full variable domain, its missing parts supplied by reference TRBV5-1 and TRBJ1-1, is KAGVTQTPRYLIKTRGQQVTLSCSPISGHRSVSWYQQTPGQGLQFLFEYFSETQRNKGNFPGRFSGRQFSNSRSEMNVSTLELGDSALYLCASSLGAAQNTEAFFGQGTRLTVV.

The V gene is TRBV5-6, the J gene TRBJ2-5; a weak D match, TRBD1 (5 bases). The DNA end lines up better with TRBJ2-7; the J call may be wrong. CDR3 size: 15 residues. Looked up from germline, CDR1 is SGHDT and CDR2 is YYEEEE. The CDR3 coding sequence is TGTGCCAGCAGCTTCGTGGACATGAGCTCCTACGAGCAGTACTTC. It translates to CASSFVDMSSYEQYF.

The chain uses TRBV7-2 and TRBJ2-1, with 9 positions matching TRBD1. J was trimmed by 7 bases and V by 2 bases; bases with no gene match: 3. The CDR3 totals 14 residues. Per the germline V gene, CDR1 is SGHTA and CDR2 is FQGNSA. In nucleotides, the CDR3 is TGTGCCAGCAGCTTATGGACAGGGGATAATGAGCAGTTCTTC. Translating it yields CASSLWTGDNEQFF.

V and J are TRBV7-3 and TRBJ1-1; D remains unclear. Trimming left V 3 bases short and J 1 base short, with 6 bases between. CDR1 is SGHTA, CDR2 FQGTGA, per germline. The CDR3 spans 13 residues. The CDR3 nucleotides read TGTGCCAGCAGCTTTGATGGGAACACTGAAGCTTTCTTT. It specifies CASSFDGNTEAFF.